The rows below give T cell receptor beta chains drawn from one sample of a study of blood T cell repertoires in COVID-19. TCRdb's copy holds only in-frame clones and misses some; the assay was immunoSEQ multiplex PCR. The sample comprises around 100,000 clones, about four fifths of which are singletons, and under 5.5% rests with the top ten. The specimen was peripheral blood. All receptors come from an elderly man with COVID-19, enrolled during active disease. Each CDR3 is given with its conserved first and last residue. A D gene is named only where the DNA matches it firmly. The size field is filled for only some rows; it gives once, few, many or a size class.

>TRBD1|TRBV27|.|TRBJ2-7
TGTGCCAGCAGTCCCAGGTCCCGACAGGGCCACGAGCAGTACTTC
CASSPRSRQGHEQYF
>TRBD1|TRBV28|.|TRBJ1-1
TGTGCCAGCAGATCGGACAGGGGGAACGCTGAAGCTTTCTTT
CASRSDRGNAEAFF
>.|TRBV4-1|few|TRBJ1-1
TGCGCCAGCAGCTGGTCCACGGGCACTGAAGCTTTCTTT
CASSWSTGTEAFF
>TRBD1|TRBV28|.|TRBJ1-2
TGTGCCAGCAGATTAACAACCGGGACAGGAAAAGGCTACACCTTC
CASRLTTGTGKGYTF
>.|TRBV10-3|once|TRBJ1-1
TGTGCCATCAGTGAGTCGGGGCGGACGAACACTGAAGCTTTCTTT
CAISESGRTNTEAFF
>.|TRBV10-2|.|TRBJ1-2
TGCGCCAGCAGTCCCGGCCCGAGACTTTATGGCTACACCTTC
CASSPGPRLYGYTF
>TRBD1|TRBV20-1|.|TRBJ2-7
TGCAGTGCTAGTGGGACAGGTGTATACGAGCAGTACTTC
CSASGTGVYEQYF
>.|TRBV28|.|TRBJ2-7
TGTGCCAGCAGCACACCCCCCTACGAGCAGTACTTC
CASSTPPYEQYF
>.|TRBV2|.|TRBJ1-5
TGTGCCAGCAGTGACGGTGTGGGGAGACCCCAGCATTTT
CASSDGVGRPQHF
>.|TRBV3-1/TRBV3-2|.|TRBJ1-3
TGTGCCAGCACCACAGGGTACGGAAACACCATATATTTT
CASTTGYGNTIYF
>.|TRBV4-1|few|TRBJ1-6
TGCGCCAGCAGTGGGGGGGTGAATTCACCCCTCCACTTT
CASSGGVNSPLHF
>TRBD2|TRBV28|.|TRBJ2-7
TGTGCCAGCACCGAAGGACTAGCGGGAGGCGAGCAGTACTTC
CASTEGLAGGEQYF
>TRBD2|TRBV6-1|.|TRBJ2-5
TGTGCCAGCAGTGAAAGGACTAGCGGGATTGGAGAGACCCAGTACTTC
CASSERTSGIGETQYF
>.|TRBV7-2|.|TRBJ1-2
TGTGCCAGCAGCTTAGTTATCATGGTCGGGGACTATGGCTACACCTTC
CASSLVIMVGDYGYTF
>TRBD2|TRBV10-3|.|TRBJ2-7
TGTGCCATCAGTGAAAAGAGACTAGCGGTCTCCTACGAGCAGTACTTC
CAISEKRLAVSYEQYF
>.|TRBV2|.|TRBJ1-2
TGTGCCAGCGGGACTTCTGGGTACACCTTC
CASGTSGYTF
>.|TRBV7-2|.|TRBJ2-3
TGTGCCAGCAGCTTTGGGCGAAGCACAGATACGCAGTATTTT
CASSFGRSTDTQYF
>.|TRBV16|.|TRBJ2-3
TGTGCCAGCAGCCAATCAAAAGGAGGGCTCAGCACAGATACGCAGTATTTT
CASSQSKGGLSTDTQYF
>TRBD2|TRBV5-1|.|TRBJ2-1
TGCGCCAGCAGGAGAAGCGGGAGTAGGGGCAATGAGCAGTTCTTC
CASRRSGSRGNEQFF
>TRBD2|TRBV30|.|TRBJ2-5
TGTGCCTGGGTTAGCGGGAGGGCGGGAGAGACCCAGTACTTC
CAWVSGRAGETQYF
>TRBD1|TRBV27|.|TRBJ1-1
TGTGCCAGCAGCCCCCGGGACAGGAAAGCTTTCTTT
CASSPRDRKAFF
>TRBD1|TRBV18|.|TRBJ1-1
TGTGCCAGCTCAAGGCAGGGGGACACTGAAGCTTTCTTT
CASSRQGDTEAFF
>.|TRBV30|.|TRBJ2-7
TGTGCCTGGAGTGTAGGTCAGGGATGGAACTTC
CAWSVGQGWNF
>.|TRBV21-1|.|TRBJ1-2
TGTGCCAGCAGCAAATATGGCAGGGGCTCTGGCGTGGGCTACACCTTC
CASSKYGRGSGVGYTF
>.|TRBV5-5|once|TRBJ2-7
TGTGCCAGCAGCTTAAATCCGGGGAACTCCTACGAGCAGTACTTC
CASSLNPGNSYEQYF
>TRBD1|TRBV4-3|.|TRBJ1-2
TGCGCCAGCAGCCAAGGGCCAGGGGGCGCAACCATTAACTATGGCTACACCTTC
CASSQGPGGATINYGYTF
>TRBD2|TRBV10-3|.|TRBJ2-1
TGTGCCACCAATGTCGGGGGGGCTTTAGATGAGCAGTTCTTC
CATNVGGALDEQFF
>TRBD1|TRBV2|few|TRBJ2-3
TGTGCCAGCGGTGGTACTGCTGGGACAGGGAAGGCAGATACGCAGTATTTT
CASGGTAGTGKADTQYF
>.|TRBV7-9|.|TRBJ1-6
TGTGCCAGCAGGGGGCAAAATTCACCCCTCCACTTT
CASRGQNSPLHF